The 20 T cell receptor beta chains presented below share a single source sample, sequenced in a study of early T cells in non-severe SARS-CoV-2 infection. TCRdb ran MiXCR on the 5' RACE reads and lists one entry per CDR3 protein. Found here are over 95,000 distinct CDR3 sequences, roughly 15% of them singletons; the top ten hold over 0.95%. The sample comprised whole blood. These receptors were taken from an adult who was a healthcare worker with PCR-confirmed SARS-CoV-2 infection or an uninfected control (not recorded which).

The V call is TRBV27, the J call TRBJ2-1; a possible D gene is TRBD2 (6 bases). Germline-derived CDR1 and CDR2 are MNHEY and SMNVEV (reference sequence). The CDR3 runs to 15 residues. The germline V and J ends were trimmed by 4 bases and 2 bases, with 12 bases remaining between them. CDR3 in DNA: TGTGCCAGCAGTTCCCGGAGGGCCGCCTACAATGAGCAGTTCTTC. It is translated as CASSSRRAAYNEQFF.

The chain uses TRBV30 and TRBJ2-2; D ambiguous. CDR1 is GTSNPN, CDR2 SVGIG, per germline (reference sequence). V shed 0 bases and J shed 7 bases, with 12 bases lying between them. This CDR3 region has 14 residues. CDR3 DNA sequence: TGTGCCTGGAGTGTACCGGGCGGCGGCGGGGAGCTGTTTTTT. Protein sequence: CAWSVPGGGGELFF.

This clonotype was picked up a small number of times. J is TRBJ2-4 and V is TRBV20-1, with D perhaps matching TRBD1 (6 bases). Germline V gene sequence: CDR1 DFQATT, CDR2 SNEGSKA (reference sequence). This CDR3 contains 12 residues. V was trimmed by 6 bases and J by 4 bases, leaving 10 bases between them. The CDR3 coding sequence is TGCAGTGCACAAGGACAGAAAAACATTCAGTACTTC. This sequence encodes CSAQGQKNIQYF.

This clonotype occurred many times. The V gene is TRBV12-3 or TRBV12-4, the J gene TRBJ2-2, with D tentatively TRBD1 (6 bases). The CDR3 has 14 amino acids. Between the trimmed V and J ends, which lost 8 bases and 1 base, there was a span of 11 bases. The CDR3 DNA reads as TGTGCCAGCGGAAGCAGGGGGAACACCGGGGAGCTGTTTTTT. Its protein product is CASGSRGNTGELFF.

The chain is built from TRBV19 and TRBJ2-5, with 9 bases lining up with TRBD2. V was clipped by 5 bases and J by 4 bases; unmatched bases: 11. Looked up from germline, CDR1 is LNHDA and CDR2 is SQIVND (reference sequence). CDR3 length: 16 amino acids. CDR3 in DNA: TGTGCCAGTAGTCCCCGCAGTAGCGGGAGCTCAGAGACCCAGTACTTC. Its translation is CASSPRSSGSSETQYF. Using reference TRBV19 and TRBJ2-5 for the parts outside the CDR3, the full variable domain is DGGITQSPKYLFRKEGQNVTLSCEQNLNHDAMYWYRQDPGQGLRLIYYSQIVNDFQKGDIAEGYSVSREKKESFPLTVTSAQKNPTAFYLCASSPRSSGSSETQYFGPGTRLLVL.

The V call is TRBV14, the J call TRBJ2-3, with D possibly matching TRBD2 (6 bases). Germline CDR1 SGHDN, CDR2 FVKESK. Trimming removed 0 bases from V and 8 bases from J, with 9 bases in between. The CDR3 covers 13 residues. CDR3 sequence (DNA): TGTGCCAGCAGCCAAGATCTGCGGGGTACGCAGTATTTT. Translated: CASSQDLRGTQYF.

This clonotype was observed a handful of times. The chain is built from TRBV20-1 and TRBJ1-1; D uncertain. Germline V gene data show CDR1 as DFQATT and CDR2 as SNEGSKA (reference sequence). The CDR3 sequence is 11 residues long. The V end was cut by 4 bases, the J end by 7 bases, with 10 bases between. The CDR3 DNA reads as TGCAGTGCTAATCATTTAGATGAAGCTTTCTTT. Protein product: CSANHLDEAFF.

The chain uses TRBV25-1 and TRBJ2-6, with D uncertain. The V and J ends lost 8 bases and 1 base respectively, with 9 bases between them. Per the germline V gene, CDR1 is MGHDK and CDR2 is SYGVNS. CDR3 length: 14 amino acids. CDR3 nucleotide sequence: TGTGCCAGCGCGCCGATGTCTGGGGCCAACGTCCTGACTTTC. Amino acids: CASAPMSGANVLTF.

This chain uses TRBV6-2 or TRBV6-3 with TRBJ2-2, with a tentative D call TRBD1 (6 bases). The V end was cut by 6 bases, the J end by 2 bases, with 22 bases between. From germline, CDR1 is MNHEY and CDR2 SVGEGT. This CDR3 contains 18 residues. In DNA, the CDR3 is TGTGCCAGCAGGCCTGATCTTTTAGACAGGAGAAACACCGGGGAGCTGTTTTTT. It is translated as CASRPDLLDRRNTGELFF.

The chain links TRBV11-2 to TRBJ2-3; D call uncertain. Trimming removed 6 bases at V and 5 bases at J, with 12 bases between. The length of the CDR3 is 13 residues. Germline CDR1 and CDR2: SGHAT and FQNNGV. CDR3 sequence reads: CASSWSLGDTQYF. The CDR3 bases are TGTGCCAGCAGTTGGAGCTTGGGAGATACGCAGTATTTT.

This clonotype appeared a few times. The V and J genes are TRBV20-1 and TRBJ2-7, with D perhaps matching TRBD1 (5 bases). Trimming left V 1 base short and J 2 bases short, with 6 bases between. Germline loops: CDR1 DFQATT, CDR2 SNEGSKA (reference sequence). This CDR3 comprises 12 residues. CDR3 in amino acids: CSARVGAYEQYF. The CDR3 DNA reads TGCAGTGCTAGAGTAGGGGCCTACGAGCAGTACTTC.

As DNA, the CDR3 is TGCGCCAGCAGCCAAACGGGACTAGGAGGGGCAGCTACGCAGTATTTT. This sequence encodes CASSQTGLGGAATQYF. The chain couples TRBV4-3 to TRBJ2-3; 8 nucleotides align to TRBD2. This CDR3 region has 16 residues. The germline V gene has CDR1 LGHNA and CDR2 YSLEER. V lost 2 bases and J lost 8; bases outside the gene matches: 12.

Only a few counts were recorded for this clonotype. This chain joins TRBV7-9 and TRBJ1-2; no clear D gene. Germline V CDR1 and CDR2: SEHNR, FQNEAQ (reference sequence). V lost 1 base to trimming and J lost 9 bases, with 18 bases between them. This CDR3 has 15 amino acids. DNA of the CDR3: TGTGCCAGCAGCTTAGATCTGGGAGCCCTTGTGAGCTACACCTTC. Protein product: CASSLDLGALVSYTF.

The genes are TRBV5-1 and TRBJ1-1; no definite D call. Germline CDR1 is SGHRS and CDR2 is YFSETQ. CDR3 length equals 14 residues. V lost 0 bases and J lost 4, with 10 bases in between. The DNA for the CDR3 is TGCGCCAGCAGCTTGGACACCGTGGTCACTGAAGCTTTCTTT. It is translated as CASSLDTVVTEAFF.

This clonotype was observed a handful of times. This chain connects TRBV4-3 to TRBJ2-2; a possible D gene is TRBD1 (6 bases). The CDR3 has 16 residues. Trimming took 0 bases from V and 4 from J, leaving 12 bases between them. The germline CDR1 and CDR2 sequences are LGHNA and YSLEER. CDR3 in DNA: TGCGCCAGCAGCCAAGATGGGGGCAGGGCCACCGGGGAGCTGTTTTTT. Its translation: CASSQDGGRATGELFF.

This clonotype was detected ten times or more. The rearrangement uses TRBV6-2 or TRBV6-3 and TRBJ1-1; no reliable D call. The CDR3 has 14 amino acids. Germline V gene data show CDR1 as MNHEY and CDR2 as SVGEGT. V lost 6 bases, J lost 0 bases, and 11 bases lay in between. The CDR3 coding sequence is TGTGCCAGCAGCCAGACAAACATGAACACTGAAGCTTTCTTT. This encodes CASSQTNMNTEAFF.

There are a few counts of this clonotype. The chain recombines TRBV29-1 with TRBJ2-1, with unresolved D. CDR1 SQVTM and CDR2 ANQGSEA come from the germline V gene. The CDR3 sequence is 10 residues long. V lost 5 bases, J lost 3 bases, and 2 bases lay in between. The DNA of the CDR3 is TGCAGCGTTTACTACAATGAGCAGTTCTTC. It yields the protein CSVYYNEQFF.

This clonotype was recorded a few times. This chain uses TRBV29-1 with TRBJ1-1, with 8 bases identical to TRBD1. J gave up 3 bases and V 3 bases, and 6 bases lay outside the gene matches. CDR1 SQVTM and CDR2 ANQGSEA come from the germline V gene. The CDR3 loop spans 14 amino acids. CDR3 in amino acids: CSVDFGQGYTEAFF. The DNA for the CDR3 is TGCAGCGTTGATTTTGGACAGGGTTACACTGAAGCTTTCTTT.

This clonotype turned up a few times. The chain combines TRBV29-1 with TRBJ2-1, with TRBD2 matching 9 bases. Trimming took 3 bases from V and 8 from J; bases not matched to a gene: 8. Germline V gene lookup returns CDR1 SQVTM and CDR2 ANQGSEA. The CDR3 has 14 amino acids. In nucleotides, the CDR3 is TGCAGCGTTGAGCCGGGACTAGCATACGATGAGCAGTTCTTC. Translation gives CSVEPGLAYDEQFF.

This clonotype was counted only a few times. The rearrangement uses TRBV11-2 and TRBJ2-1; weak D call: TRBD2 (6 bases). The germline V gene encodes CDR1 SGHAT and CDR2 FQNNGV. The V end was cut by 2 bases, the J end by 6 bases, with 14 bases between. The CDR3 runs 15 residues. CDR3: CASSLLKDGGNEQFF. The CDR3, as DNA: TGTGCCAGCAGCTTATTGAAGGACGGGGGCAATGAGCAGTTCTTC.